This T cell receptor (beta chain) was captured by sequencing in a study of cytomegalovirus exposure and HLA in healthy donors. The PCR had 60 Vbeta and 13 Jbeta primers. In the authors' methods: It was a later analysis that counted tens of millions of unique TCR beta chains, of which roughly 11 million were shared. Sequencing used immunoSEQ multiplex PCR; TCRdb keeps in-frame clones, though not all of them. D and trimming were read from the DNA, whereas the V and J calls and clone size are those reported in that table. The table has tens of thousands of clones, less than 70% seen once; the top ten hold 10% to 11%. Germline CDR1 is LGHNA and CDR2 is YNFKEQ. The V gene end was trimmed by 8 bases and the J gene end by 6 bases; junction bases not matched to a gene: 15. The CDR3 extends over 16 amino acids. Study-wide findings and caveats: In an earlier analysis, productive rearrangement rates for most beta V segments clustered near 87% or 30%. When analyzed later, a missense DCLRE1C variant was found to be linked to TCR beta V- and J-gene trimming.

As concerns this clone: What it binds is not known.

The sequenced material came from PBMCs. This chain joins TRBV4-2 and TRBJ2-1, with TRBD2 matching over 8 bases. The origin of this receptor is a woman in her 30s in good health and CMV-seronegative. The CDR3 here is CASRNRASGPVNEQFF. CDR3 DNA sequence: TGTGCCAGCCGAAACCGGGCTAGCGGGCCAGTCAATGAGCAGTTCTTC.